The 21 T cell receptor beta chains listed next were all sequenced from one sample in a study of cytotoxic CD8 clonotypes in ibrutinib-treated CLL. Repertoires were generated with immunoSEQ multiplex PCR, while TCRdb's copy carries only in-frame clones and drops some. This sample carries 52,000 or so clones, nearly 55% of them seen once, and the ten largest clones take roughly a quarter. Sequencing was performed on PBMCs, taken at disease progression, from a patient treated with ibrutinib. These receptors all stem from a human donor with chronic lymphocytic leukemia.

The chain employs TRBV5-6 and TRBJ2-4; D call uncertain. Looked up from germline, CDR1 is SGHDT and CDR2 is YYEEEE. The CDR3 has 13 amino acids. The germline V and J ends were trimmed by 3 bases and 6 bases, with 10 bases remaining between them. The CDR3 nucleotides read TGTGCCAGCAGCTGGGCGGACGGAAACATTCAGTACTTC. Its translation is CASSWADGNIQYF.

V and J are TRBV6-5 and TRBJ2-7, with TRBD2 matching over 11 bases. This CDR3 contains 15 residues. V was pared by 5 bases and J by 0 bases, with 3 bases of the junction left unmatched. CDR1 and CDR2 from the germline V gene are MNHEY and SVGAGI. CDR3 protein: CASSPTSGISYEQYF. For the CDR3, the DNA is TGTGCCAGCAGTCCGACTAGCGGGATCTCCTACGAGCAGTACTTC.

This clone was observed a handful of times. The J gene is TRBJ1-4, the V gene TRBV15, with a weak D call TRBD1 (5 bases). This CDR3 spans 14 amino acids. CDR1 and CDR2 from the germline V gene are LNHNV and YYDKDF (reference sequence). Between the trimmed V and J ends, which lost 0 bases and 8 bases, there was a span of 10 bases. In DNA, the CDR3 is TGTGCCACCAGCAGAGACAGGGAGGGCGAAAAACTGTTTTTT. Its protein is CATSRDREGEKLFF.

CDR3 region: CASSPRQMNTGELFF. As DNA, the CDR3 is TGCGCCAGCAGCCCGAGACAGATGAACACCGGGGAGCTGTTTTTT. The chain joins TRBV5-1 to TRBJ2-2; D is possibly TRBD1 (5 bases). The germline V gene encodes CDR1 SGHRS and CDR2 YFSETQ. This CDR3 has 15 amino acids. Trimming cost V 4 bases and J 1 base, with 11 bases left between them.

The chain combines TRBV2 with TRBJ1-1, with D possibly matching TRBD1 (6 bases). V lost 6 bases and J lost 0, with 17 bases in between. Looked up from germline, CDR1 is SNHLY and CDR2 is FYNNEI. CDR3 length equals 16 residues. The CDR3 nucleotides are TGTGCCAGCAGCGAAACAGGGCCACAGATGAACACTGAAGCTTTCTTT. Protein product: CASSETGPQMNTEAFF.

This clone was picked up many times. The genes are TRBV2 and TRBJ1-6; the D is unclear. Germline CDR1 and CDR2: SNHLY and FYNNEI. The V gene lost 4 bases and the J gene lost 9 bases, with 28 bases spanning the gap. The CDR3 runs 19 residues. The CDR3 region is CASSGNADRENLFGSPLHF. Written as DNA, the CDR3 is TGTGCCAGCAGTGGAAATGCCGACCGGGAGAATCTATTCGGTTCACCCCTCCACTTT.

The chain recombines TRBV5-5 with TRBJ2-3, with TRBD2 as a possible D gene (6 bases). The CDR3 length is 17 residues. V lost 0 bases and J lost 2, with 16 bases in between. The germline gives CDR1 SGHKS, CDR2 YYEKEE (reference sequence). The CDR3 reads CASSLEVGLGVTDTQYF. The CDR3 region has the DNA TGTGCCAGCAGCTTGGAGGTGGGACTGGGGGTCACAGATACGCAGTATTTT.

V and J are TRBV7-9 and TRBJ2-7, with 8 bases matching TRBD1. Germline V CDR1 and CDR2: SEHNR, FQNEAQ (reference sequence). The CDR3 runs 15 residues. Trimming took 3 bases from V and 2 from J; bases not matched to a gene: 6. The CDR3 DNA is TGTGCCAGCAGCTTTAGGGACAGGCTCCCCTACGAGCAGTACTTC. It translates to CASSFRDRLPYEQYF. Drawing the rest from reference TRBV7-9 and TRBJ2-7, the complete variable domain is DTGVSQNPRHKITKRGQNVTFRCDPISEHNRLYWYRQTLGQGPEFLTYFQNEAQLEKSRLLSDRFSAERPKGSFSTLEIQRTEQGDSAMYLCASSFRDRLPYEQYFGPGTRLTVT.

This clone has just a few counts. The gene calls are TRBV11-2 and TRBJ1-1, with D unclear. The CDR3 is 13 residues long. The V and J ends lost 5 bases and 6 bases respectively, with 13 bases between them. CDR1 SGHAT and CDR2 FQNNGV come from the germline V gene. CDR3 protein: CASSRGGFAEAFF. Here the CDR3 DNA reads TGTGCCAGCAGCCGGGGAGGCTTCGCTGAAGCTTTCTTT.

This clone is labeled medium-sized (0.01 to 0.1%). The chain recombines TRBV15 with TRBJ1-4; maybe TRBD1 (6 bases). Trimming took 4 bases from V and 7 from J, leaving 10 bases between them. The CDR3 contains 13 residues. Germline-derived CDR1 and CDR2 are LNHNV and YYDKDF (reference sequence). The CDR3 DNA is TGTGCCACCAGCACATGGACAGCTGAAAAACTGTTTTTT. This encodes CATSTWTAEKLFF.

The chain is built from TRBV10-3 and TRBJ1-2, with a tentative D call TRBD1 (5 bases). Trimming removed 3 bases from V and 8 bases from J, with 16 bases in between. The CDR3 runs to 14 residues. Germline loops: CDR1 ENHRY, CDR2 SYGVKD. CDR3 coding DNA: TGTGCCATCAGTGACTTCGACAGAGAAGGGGGCTACACCTTC. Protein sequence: CAISDFDREGGYTF.

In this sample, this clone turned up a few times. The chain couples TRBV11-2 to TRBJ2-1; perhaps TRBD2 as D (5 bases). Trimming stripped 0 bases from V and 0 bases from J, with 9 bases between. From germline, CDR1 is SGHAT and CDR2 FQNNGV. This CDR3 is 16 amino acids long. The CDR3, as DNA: TGTGCCAGCAGCTTAGACGAGGGTAGCTCCTACAATGAGCAGTTCTTC. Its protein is CASSLDEGSSYNEQFF.

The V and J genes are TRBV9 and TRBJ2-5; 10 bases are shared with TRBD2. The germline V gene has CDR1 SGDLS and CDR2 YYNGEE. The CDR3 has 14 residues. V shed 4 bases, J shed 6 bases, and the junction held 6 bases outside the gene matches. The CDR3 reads CASSQPGLAKTQYF. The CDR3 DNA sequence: TGTGCCAGCAGCCAACCGGGACTAGCGAAGACCCAGTACTTC.

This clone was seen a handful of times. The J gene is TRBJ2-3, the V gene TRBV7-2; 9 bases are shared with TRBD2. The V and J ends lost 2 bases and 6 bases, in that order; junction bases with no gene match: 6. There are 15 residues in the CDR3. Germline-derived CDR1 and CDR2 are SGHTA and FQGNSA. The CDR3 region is CASSLSSGSRDTQYF. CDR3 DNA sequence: TGTGCCAGCAGCTTAAGTAGCGGGAGTAGGGATACGCAGTATTTT.

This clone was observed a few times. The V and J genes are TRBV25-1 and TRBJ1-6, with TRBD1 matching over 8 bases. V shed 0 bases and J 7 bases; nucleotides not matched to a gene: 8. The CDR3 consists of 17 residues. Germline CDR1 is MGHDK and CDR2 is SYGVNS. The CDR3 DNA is TGTGCCAGCAGTGAATATTTGGGGACAGGAATCAATTCACCCCTCCACTTT. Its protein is CASSEYLGTGINSPLHF.

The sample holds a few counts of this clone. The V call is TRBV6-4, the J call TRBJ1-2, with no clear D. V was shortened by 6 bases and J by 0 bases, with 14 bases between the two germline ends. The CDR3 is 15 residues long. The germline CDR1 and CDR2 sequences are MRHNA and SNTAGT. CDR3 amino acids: CASRVRSSANYGYTF. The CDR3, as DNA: TGTGCCAGCAGGGTACGGTCGTCGGCTAACTATGGCTACACCTTC.

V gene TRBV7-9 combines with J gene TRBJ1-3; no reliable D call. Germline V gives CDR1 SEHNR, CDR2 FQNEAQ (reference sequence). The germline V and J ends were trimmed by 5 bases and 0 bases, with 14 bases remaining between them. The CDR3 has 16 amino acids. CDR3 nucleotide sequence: TGTGCCAGCAGCCTGGATCCATGGGCCTCTGGAAACACCATATATTTT. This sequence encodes CASSLDPWASGNTIYF.

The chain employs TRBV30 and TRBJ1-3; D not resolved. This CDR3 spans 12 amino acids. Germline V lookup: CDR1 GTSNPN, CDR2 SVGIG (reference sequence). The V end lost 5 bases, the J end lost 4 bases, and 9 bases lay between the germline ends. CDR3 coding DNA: TGTGCCTGGCTCTCTCTGGGAAACACCATATATTTT. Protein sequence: CAWLSLGNTIYF.

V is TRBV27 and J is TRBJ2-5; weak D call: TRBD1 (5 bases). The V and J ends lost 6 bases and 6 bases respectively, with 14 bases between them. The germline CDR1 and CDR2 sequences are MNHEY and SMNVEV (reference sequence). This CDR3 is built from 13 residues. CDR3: CASRDHPGQTQYF. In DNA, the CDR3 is TGTGCCAGCAGGGACCATCCAGGGCAGACCCAGTACTTC.

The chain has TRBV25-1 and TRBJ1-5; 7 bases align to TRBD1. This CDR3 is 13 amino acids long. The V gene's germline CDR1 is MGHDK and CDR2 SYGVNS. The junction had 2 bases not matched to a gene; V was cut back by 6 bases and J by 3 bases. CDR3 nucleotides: TGTGCCAGCAGGGGACAGTACAATCAGCCCCAGCATTTT. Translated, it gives CASRGQYNQPQHF.

The CDR3 spells CASSFFQGVFNSPLHF. DNA for the CDR3: TGTGCCAGCAGCTTCTTCCAGGGGGTCTTTAATTCACCCCTCCACTTT. The V call is TRBV7-9, the J call TRBJ1-6, with 7 bases lining up with TRBD1. Germline-derived CDR1 and CDR2 are SEHNR and FQNEAQ (reference sequence). This CDR3 spans 16 amino acids. With V trimmed by 3 bases and J by 6 bases, 8 bases remained unmatched.